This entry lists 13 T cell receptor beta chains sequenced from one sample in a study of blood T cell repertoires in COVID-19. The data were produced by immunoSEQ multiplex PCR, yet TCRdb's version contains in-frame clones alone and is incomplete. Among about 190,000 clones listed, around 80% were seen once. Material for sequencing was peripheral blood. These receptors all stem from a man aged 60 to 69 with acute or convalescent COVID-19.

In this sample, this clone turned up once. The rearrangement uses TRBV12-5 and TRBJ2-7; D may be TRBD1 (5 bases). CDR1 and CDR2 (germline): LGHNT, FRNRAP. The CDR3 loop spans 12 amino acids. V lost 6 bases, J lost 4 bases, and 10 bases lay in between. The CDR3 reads CASGPTDYEQYF. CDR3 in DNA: TGTGCTAGTGGGCCGACAGATTACGAGCAGTACTTC.

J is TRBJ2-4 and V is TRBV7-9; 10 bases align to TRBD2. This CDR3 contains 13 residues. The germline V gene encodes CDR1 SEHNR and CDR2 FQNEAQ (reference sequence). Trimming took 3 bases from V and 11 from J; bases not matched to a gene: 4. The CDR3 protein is CASSFLAGGLQYF. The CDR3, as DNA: TGTGCCAGCAGCTTTTTAGCGGGAGGACTTCAGTACTTC.

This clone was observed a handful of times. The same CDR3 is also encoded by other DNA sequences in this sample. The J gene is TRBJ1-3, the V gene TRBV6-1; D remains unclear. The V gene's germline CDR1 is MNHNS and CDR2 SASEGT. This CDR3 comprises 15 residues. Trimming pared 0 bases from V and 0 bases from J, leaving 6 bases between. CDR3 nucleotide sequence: TGTGCCAGCAGTGAAGCCCCCAGCTCTGGAAACACCATATATTTT. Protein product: CASSEAPSSGNTIYF.

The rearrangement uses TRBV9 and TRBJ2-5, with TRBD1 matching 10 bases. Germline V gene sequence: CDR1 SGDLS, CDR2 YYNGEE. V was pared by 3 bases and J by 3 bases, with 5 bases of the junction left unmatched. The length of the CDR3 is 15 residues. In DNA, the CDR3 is TGTGCCAGCAGCGAAAACGGACAGGGGGAAGAGACCCAGTACTTC. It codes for CASSENGQGEETQYF.

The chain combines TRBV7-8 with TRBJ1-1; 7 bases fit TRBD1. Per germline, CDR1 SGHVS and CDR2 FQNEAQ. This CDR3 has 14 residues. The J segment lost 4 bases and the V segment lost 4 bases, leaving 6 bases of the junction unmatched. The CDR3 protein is CASSSTAGGTEAFF. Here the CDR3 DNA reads TGTGCCAGCAGCTCCACAGCAGGGGGCACTGAAGCTTTCTTT.

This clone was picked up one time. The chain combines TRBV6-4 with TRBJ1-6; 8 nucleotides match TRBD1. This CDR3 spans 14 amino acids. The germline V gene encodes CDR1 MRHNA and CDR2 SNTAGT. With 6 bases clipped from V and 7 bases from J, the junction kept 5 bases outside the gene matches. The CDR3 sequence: CASSPGGGNSPLHF. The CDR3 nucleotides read TGTGCCAGCAGCCCAGGGGGCGGGAATTCACCCCTCCACTTT.

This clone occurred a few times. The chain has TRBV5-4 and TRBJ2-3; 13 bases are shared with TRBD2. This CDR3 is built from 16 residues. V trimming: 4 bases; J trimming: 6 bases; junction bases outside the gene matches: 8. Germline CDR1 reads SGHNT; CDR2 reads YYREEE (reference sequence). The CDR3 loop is CASSQRLAGGHDTQYF. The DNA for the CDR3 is TGTGCCAGCAGCCAAAGACTAGCGGGAGGCCACGATACGCAGTATTTT.

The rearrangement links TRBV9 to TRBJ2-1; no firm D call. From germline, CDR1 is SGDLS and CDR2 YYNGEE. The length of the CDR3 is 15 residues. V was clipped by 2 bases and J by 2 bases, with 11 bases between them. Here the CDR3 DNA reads TGTGCCAGCAGCGTCGAAGGAGACCCCTACAATGAGCAGTTCTTC. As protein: CASSVEGDPYNEQFF. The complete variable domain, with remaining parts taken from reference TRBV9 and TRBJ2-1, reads DSGVTQTPKHLITATGQRVTLRCSPRSGDLSVYWYQQSLDQGLQFLIQYYNGEERAKGNILERFSAQQFPDLHSELNLSSLELGDSALYFCASSVEGDPYNEQFFGPGTRLTVL.

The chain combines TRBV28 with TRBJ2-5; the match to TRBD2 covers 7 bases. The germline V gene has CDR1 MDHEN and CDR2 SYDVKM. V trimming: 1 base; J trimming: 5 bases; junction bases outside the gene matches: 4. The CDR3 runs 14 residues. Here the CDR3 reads CASSLSGGDETQYF. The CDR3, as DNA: TGTGCCAGCAGTTTATCGGGGGGAGACGAGACCCAGTACTTC.

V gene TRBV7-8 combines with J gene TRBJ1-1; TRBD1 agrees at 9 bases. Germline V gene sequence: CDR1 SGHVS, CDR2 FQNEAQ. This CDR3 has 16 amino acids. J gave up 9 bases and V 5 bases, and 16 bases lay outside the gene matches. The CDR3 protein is CASSPGTGNNLRQAFF. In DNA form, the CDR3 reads TGTGCCAGCAGCCCCGGGACAGGGAATAATTTACGACAAGCTTTCTTT. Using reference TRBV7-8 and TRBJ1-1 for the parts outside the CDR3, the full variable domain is GAGVSQSPRYKVAKRGQDVALRCDPISGHVSLFWYQQALGQGPEFLTYFQNEAQLDKSGLPSDRFFAERPEGSVSTLKIQRTQQEDSAVYLCASSPGTGNNLRQAFFGQGTRLTVV.

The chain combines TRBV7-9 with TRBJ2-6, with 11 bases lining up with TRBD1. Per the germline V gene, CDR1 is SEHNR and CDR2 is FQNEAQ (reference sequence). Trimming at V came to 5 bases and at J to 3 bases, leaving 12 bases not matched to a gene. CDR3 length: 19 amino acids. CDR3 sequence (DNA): TGTGCCAGCAGCACTAAGGACAGGGGGCGCCTTGATGGGGCCAACGTCCTGACTTTC. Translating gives CASSTKDRGRLDGANVLTF.

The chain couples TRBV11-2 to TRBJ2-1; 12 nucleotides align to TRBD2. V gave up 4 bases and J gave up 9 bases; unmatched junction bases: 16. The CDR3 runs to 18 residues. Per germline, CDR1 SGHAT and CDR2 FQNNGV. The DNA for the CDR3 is TGTGCCAGCAGCTCGATTCGAAGGACTAGCGGGAAGGTCGGTGAGCAGTTCTTC. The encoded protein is CASSSIRRTSGKVGEQFF.

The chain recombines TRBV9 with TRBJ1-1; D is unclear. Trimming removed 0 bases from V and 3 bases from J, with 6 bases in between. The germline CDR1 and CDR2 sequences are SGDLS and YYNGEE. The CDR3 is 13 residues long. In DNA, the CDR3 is TGTGCCAGCAGCGTAGTCCCATACACTGAAGCTTTCTTT. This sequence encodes CASSVVPYTEAFF.